This T cell receptor (beta chain) was profiled in a study of cytomegalovirus exposure and HLA in healthy donors. Study details: HLA-typed donors were the source of 83 million or so unique TCRs held in an early data release.

The PCR contained 60 Vbeta and 13 Jbeta primers. Sequencing used immunoSEQ multiplex PCR; TCRdb keeps in-frame clones, though not all of them. Of about 78,000 clones in the sample, approximately 80% were seen once. The CDR3 is 15 residues long. Germline V gene lookup returns CDR1 MNHEY and CDR2 SMNVEV (reference sequence). Trimming took 5 bases from V and 7 from J; bases not matched to a gene: 13. The source is a woman in her fifties or sixties in good health and CMV-seropositive. The chain has TRBV27 and TRBJ1-1; 7 nucleotides agree with TRBD1. Sequenced input: PBMCs. The CDR3: CASSPLGQLTFEAFF. In nucleotides, the CDR3 is TGTGCCAGCAGTCCTTTGGGACAGCTTACCTTTGAAGCTTTCTTT.